This T cell receptor beta chain appears in the sequencing data of a study of molecular identifiers for immune sequencing clone quantification. Study-level background: RNA from 20,000 or 100,000 naive CD8 cells was split five ways in replicates, with four sequenced.

Sorted naive CD8 T cells, roughly 20,000 to 1,100,000, were sequenced from 10%, 30% or 50% RNA. This clonotype has only a few counts. Library preparation followed earlier protocols using designated TCR primers. TCRdb used MiXCR to reprocess the PCR reads, holding one entry per CDR3 protein. This sample yields 85,000 to 95,000 distinct CDR3 sequences, of which under 20% are seen a single time; about 0.85% belongs to the top ten. Trimming left V 8 bases short and J 5 bases short, with 14 bases between. CDR3 size: 13 residues. Germline V gene sequence: CDR1 MNHEY, CDR2 SMNVEV (reference sequence). The TCR sequence derives from a human donor in good health. Some libraries in this study had Jurkat cell RNA spiked in. Sequencing was done on a sample of naive CD8+ T cells from blood, with Jurkat cell RNA spiked in. Subset meaning: FACS-sorted CD8+CD4-CCR7+CD45RA+ naive T cells. The J gene is TRBJ2-3, the V gene TRBV27; possibly TRBD2 for D (6 bases). CDR3 in amino acids: CASQGGGVDTQYF. The CDR3, as DNA: TGTGCCAGCCAAGGAGGAGGGGTAGATACGCAGTATTTT.